The 16 T cell receptor beta chains listed next were all sequenced from one sample in a study of blood T cell repertoires in COVID-19. Only in-frame clones appear in the TCRdb table, and some are missing; sequencing was by immunoSEQ multiplex PCR. The table lists 70,000 to 90,000 clones, 75% to 90% of them singletons. Sequences were obtained from peripheral blood. The receptors stem from a woman older than 75 with acute or convalescent COVID-19.

The chain is built from TRBV30 and TRBJ2-5; D is perhaps TRBD2 (5 bases). Trimming took 5 bases from V and 2 from J, leaving 6 bases between them. The CDR3 sequence is 11 residues long. Germline V gene data show CDR1 as GTSNPN and CDR2 as SVGIG (reference sequence). The CDR3 DNA is TGTGCCTGGGGGGAGCAAGAGACCCAGTACTTC. It specifies CAWGEQETQYF.

The V and J genes are TRBV9 and TRBJ2-7, with 11 bases fitting TRBD2. Looked up from germline, CDR1 is SGDLS and CDR2 is YYNGEE. The CDR3 contains 15 residues. The junction had 6 bases not matched to a gene; V was cut back by 3 bases and J by 4 bases. As DNA, the CDR3 is TGTGCCAGCAGCGGGGGACTAGCGGAAGATTACGAGCAGTACTTC. Amino acid sequence: CASSGGLAEDYEQYF.

Ten or more counts support this clone. The chain couples TRBV19 to TRBJ2-2; 8 nucleotides align to TRBD1. Germline V gene sequence: CDR1 LNHDA, CDR2 SQIVND (reference sequence). The V and J ends lost 4 bases and 5 bases, in that order; junction bases with no gene match: 12. This CDR3 has 17 amino acids. CDR3 DNA: TGTGCCAGTAGTAGATGGCGACAGGGGCTATGGACCGGGGAGCTGTTTTTT. Translating gives CASSRWRQGLWTGELFF.

The J gene is TRBJ1-1, the V gene TRBV7-9; TRBD1 is a possible D gene (5 bases). Germline assignment: CDR1 SEHNR and CDR2 FQNEAQ (reference sequence). With 6 bases removed from V and 3 bases from J, the gap between germline ends came to 11 bases. This CDR3 has 13 residues. The CDR3 DNA reads TGTGCCAGCAGTCAGGCAGGGTACACTGAAGCTTTCTTT. Protein sequence: CASSQAGYTEAFF.

J is TRBJ2-1 and V is TRBV19, with 8 bases identical to TRBD2. CDR3 length equals 13 residues. The ends lost 5 bases at V and 8 bases at J; junction bases unmatched: 5. From germline, CDR1 is LNHDA and CDR2 SQIVND (reference sequence). The CDR3 region is CASSPGGGYEQFF. The DNA for the CDR3 is TGTGCCAGTAGTCCGGGGGGGGGATATGAGCAGTTCTTC.

The chain uses TRBV3-1 (or the pseudogene TRBV3-2) and TRBJ2-7; TRBD2 matches at 10 bases. The CDR3 covers 15 residues. Germline V gene data show CDR1 as LGHDT and CDR2 as YNNKEL (reference sequence). Trimming cost V 1 base and J 6 bases; bases outside gene matches: 6. The CDR3 sequence: CASSQGSGRASEQYF. DNA of the CDR3: TGTGCCAGCAGCCAAGGGAGCGGGAGGGCCTCCGAGCAGTACTTC.

The chain has TRBV3-1 (or the pseudogene TRBV3-2) and TRBJ2-2; 11 bases are shared with TRBD2. CDR3 length equals 20 residues. CDR1 is LGHDT, CDR2 YNNKEL, per germline (reference sequence). Trimming cost V 7 bases and J 4 bases; bases outside gene matches: 20. The CDR3 loop is CASTKPGLAAHIIPTGELFF. The CDR3 DNA is TGTGCCAGCACTAAGCCGGGACTAGCGGCACACATCATCCCCACCGGGGAGCTGTTTTTT.

This clone showed up just once. The chain employs TRBV5-4 and TRBJ2-3; TRBD2 is a possible D gene (7 bases). This CDR3 has 16 amino acids. Trimming took 4 bases from V and 3 from J, leaving 18 bases between them. Germline V gene data show CDR1 as SGHNT and CDR2 as YYREEE (reference sequence). In DNA, the CDR3 is TGTGCCAGCAGCGGGGCAAGCAGGGGAGGGACAGATACGCAGTATTTT. It is translated as CASSGASRGGTDTQYF.

V gene TRBV6-1 combines with J gene TRBJ1-5; weak D call: TRBD1 (5 bases). The CDR3 totals 13 residues. The germline gives CDR1 MNHNS, CDR2 SASEGT. Between the trimmed V and J ends, which lost 1 base and 6 bases, there was a span of 7 bases. The CDR3 nucleotides are TGTGCCAGCAGTGAAGGGGGGGTTCAGCCCCAGCATTTT. It yields the protein CASSEGGVQPQHF.

V is TRBV27 and J is TRBJ2-3; possible D gene TRBD2, 5 bases. Germline V lookup: CDR1 MNHEY, CDR2 SMNVEV (reference sequence). The CDR3 is 14 amino acids. The germline V and J ends were trimmed by 6 bases and 1 base, with 11 bases remaining between them. The CDR3 sequence: CASSSFGGTDTQYF. Here the CDR3 DNA reads TGTGCCAGCAGCAGCTTCGGGGGCACAGATACGCAGTATTTT.

Regarding this clone: The junction departs from the called germline gene at one end, perhaps through a read error. CDR3 sequence reads: CASRRPTGDTGFKLF. Here the CDR3 DNA reads TGTGCCAGCAGGAGGCCCACAGGGGACACCGGGTTTAAGCTCTTC. This chain uses TRBV2 with TRBJ2-7, with 7 bases fitting TRBD1. The CDR3 is 15 residues long. CDR1 is SNHLY, CDR2 FYNNEI, per germline.

V gene TRBV2 combines with J gene TRBJ2-7, with 9 bases fitting TRBD1. CDR1 is SNHLY, CDR2 FYNNEI, per germline. The V gene end was trimmed by 6 bases and the J gene end by 1 base; junction bases not matched to a gene: 7. CDR3 size: 15 residues. CDR3 residues: CASRGTGWDSYEQYF. As DNA, the CDR3 is TGTGCCAGCAGGGGGACAGGGTGGGATTCCTACGAGCAGTACTTC.

The chain combines TRBV10-2 with TRBJ1-2; D might be TRBD1 (5 bases). CDR3 length: 13 residues. The ends were cut back, 5 bases at V and 4 bases at J, with 11 bases in the middle. CDR1 is WSHSY and CDR2 is SAAADI in the germline V gene. CDR3 region: CASSPGLGYGYTF. The CDR3 bases are TGCGCCAGCAGTCCAGGGTTGGGCTATGGCTACACCTTC.

The gene calls are TRBV2 and TRBJ2-5; no clear D. Germline V lookup: CDR1 SNHLY, CDR2 FYNNEI. This CDR3 has 12 amino acids. V was pared by 5 bases and J by 1 base, with 5 bases between. CDR3 sequence (DNA): TGTGCCAGCAGTCGGGTCCAAGAGACCCAGTACTTC. Translating it yields CASSRVQETQYF.

This chain joins TRBV24-1 and TRBJ2-3; 12 positions match TRBD2. Trimming at V came to 3 bases and at J to 0 bases, leaving 3 bases not matched to a gene. Per germline, CDR1 KGHDR and CDR2 SFDVKD. CDR3 length equals 17 residues. The CDR3 sequence: CATSDPGTSGSTDTQYF. The CDR3 bases are TGTGCCACCAGTGATCCCGGGACTAGCGGGAGCACAGATACGCAGTATTTT.

The chain combines TRBV24-1 with TRBJ2-3, with D tentatively TRBD2 (6 bases). This CDR3 is built from 16 residues. Trimming took off 4 bases at V and 2 bases at J, with 15 bases between the two ends. The germline gives CDR1 KGHDR, CDR2 SFDVKD. The chain's CDR3 is CATSETGTADTDTQYF. In DNA form, the CDR3 reads TGTGCCACCAGTGAGACCGGGACTGCCGACACAGATACGCAGTATTTT.